The 9 T cell receptor beta chains presented below share a single source sample, sequenced in a study of control samples from healthy donors and cancer patients. Profiling relied on immunoSEQ multiplex PCR, and the TCRdb table lists in-frame clones only, not all of them. This sample has approximately 45,000 clones, with approximately 90% found just once. The specimen was PBMCs. These receptors originate from a woman in her 40s with head and neck cancer.

This clone was seen more than once but under ten times. The gene calls are TRBV2 and TRBJ2-3; 11 bases map to TRBD2. CDR1 and CDR2 (germline): SNHLY, FYNNEI. J was trimmed by 0 bases and V by 1 base; bases with no gene match: 6. This CDR3 spans 18 amino acids. CDR3 bases: TGTGCCAGCAGTGAAGGGCTAGCGGGAGGAGGGAGCACAGATACGCAGTATTTT. Residues: CASSEGLAGGGSTDTQYF.

The chain joins TRBV6-1 to TRBJ2-7; D gene uncertain. V lost 0 bases to trimming and J lost 1 base, with 7 bases between them. There are 14 residues in the CDR3. Per germline, CDR1 MNHNS and CDR2 SASEGT. This chain's CDR3 is CASSEASASYEQYF. The CDR3 DNA follows: TGTGCCAGCAGTGAAGCGTCTGCATCCTACGAGCAGTACTTC.

V is TRBV5-1 and J is TRBJ2-5, with D maybe TRBD1 (5 bases). V was cut by 3 bases and J by 4 bases, with 22 bases left in between. The germline V gene encodes CDR1 SGHRS and CDR2 YFSETQ. This CDR3 spans 17 amino acids. The CDR3 DNA is TGCGCCAGCAGCTCCTCCAAGGGGAACAGGATGGTAGAGACCCAGTACTTC. It codes for CASSSSKGNRMVETQYF. Variable domain in full (rest from reference TRBV5-1 and TRBJ2-5): KAGVTQTPRYLIKTRGQQVTLSCSPISGHRSVSWYQQTPGQGLQFLFEYFSETQRNKGNFPGRFSGRQFSNSRSEMNVSTLELGDSALYLCASSSSKGNRMVETQYFGPGTRLLVL.

This chain connects TRBV30 to TRBJ1-1, with TRBD1 as a possible D gene (5 bases). Deletions cut 8 bases from V and 5 bases from J, with 15 bases between. CDR1 is GTSNPN and CDR2 is SVGIG in the germline V gene (reference sequence). The CDR3 is 12 residues long. The CDR3 nucleotides read TGTGCCGGGACCCATGGGGGGACTGAAGCTTTCTTT. Protein sequence: CAGTHGGTEAFF.

The V call is TRBV19, the J call TRBJ1-3; the D is unclear. Between the trimmed V and J ends, which lost 0 bases and 5 bases, there was a span of 11 bases. The CDR3 is 15 residues long. CDR1 and CDR2 (germline): LNHDA, SQIVND (reference sequence). DNA for the CDR3: TGTGCCAGTAGTATAGATTTGTCCCGGAGAAACACCATATATTTT. This gives the protein CASSIDLSRRNTIYF.

V and J are TRBV6-5 and TRBJ2-1; D may be TRBD1 or TRBD2 (5 bases each). Germline V gives CDR1 MNHEY, CDR2 SVGAGI. The V end lost 6 bases, the J end lost 12 bases, and 21 bases lay between the germline ends. The CDR3 length is 14 residues. CDR3 in DNA: TGTGCCAGCAGACCTCGGGACCCCGAAGAGGGGCAGTTCTTC. Residues: CASRPRDPEEGQFF.

This clone was seen just once. The chain couples TRBV30 to TRBJ1-5; D gene uncertain. Germline V CDR1 and CDR2: GTSNPN, SVGIG (reference sequence). CDR3 size: 13 residues. V dropped 2 bases and J dropped 4 bases, with 9 bases sitting between them. The CDR3 is CAWSMPGNQPQHF. The CDR3 DNA is TGTGCCTGGAGTATGCCGGGGAATCAGCCCCAGCATTTT.

This clone was recorded only once. The rearrangement links TRBV30 to TRBJ1-4; D unresolved. CDR1 GTSNPN and CDR2 SVGIG come from the germline V gene (reference sequence). The CDR3 runs 12 residues. Between the trimmed V and J ends, which lost 6 bases and 3 bases, there was a span of 8 bases. CDR3 region: CACHAPNEKLFF. Here the CDR3 DNA reads TGTGCCTGCCATGCGCCTAATGAAAAACTGTTTTTT. The whole variable domain, remainder taken from reference TRBV30 and TRBJ1-4, is SQTIHQWPATLVQPVGSPLSLECTVEGTSNPNLYWYRQAAGRGLQLLFYSVGIGQISSEVPQNLSASRPQDRQFILSSKKLLLSDSGFYLCACHAPNEKLFFGSGTQLSVL.

CDR3 sequence: CASSGRRGKDGNEQFF. DNA for the CDR3: TGTGCCAGCAGTGGGAGGCGGGGGAAGGATGGTAATGAGCAGTTCTTC. V is TRBV6-1 and J is TRBJ2-1; 7 nucleotides line up with TRBD2. This CDR3 is 16 amino acids long. V gave up 4 bases and J gave up 7 bases; unmatched junction bases: 13. The germline CDR1 and CDR2 sequences are MNHNS and SASEGT.